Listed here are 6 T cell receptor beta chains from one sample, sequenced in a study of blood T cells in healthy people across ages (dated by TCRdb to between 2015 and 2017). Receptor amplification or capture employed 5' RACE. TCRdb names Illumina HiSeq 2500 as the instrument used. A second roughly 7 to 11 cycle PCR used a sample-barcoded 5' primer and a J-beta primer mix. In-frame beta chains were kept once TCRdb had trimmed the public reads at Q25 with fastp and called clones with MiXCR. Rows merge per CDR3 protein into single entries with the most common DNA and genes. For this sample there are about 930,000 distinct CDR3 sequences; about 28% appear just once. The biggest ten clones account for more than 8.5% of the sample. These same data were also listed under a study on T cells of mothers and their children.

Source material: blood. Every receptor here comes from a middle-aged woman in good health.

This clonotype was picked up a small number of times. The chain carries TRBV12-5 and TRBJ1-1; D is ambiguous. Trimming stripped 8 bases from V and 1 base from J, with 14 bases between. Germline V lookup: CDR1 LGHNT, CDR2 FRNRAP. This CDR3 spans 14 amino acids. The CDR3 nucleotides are TGTGCTAGTTCAAATGAAGGGCCGAACACTGAAGCTTTCTTT. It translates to CASSNEGPNTEAFF. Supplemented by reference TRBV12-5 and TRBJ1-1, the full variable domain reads DARVTQTPRHKVTEMGQEVTMRCQPILGHNTVFWYRQTMMQGLELLAYFRNRAPLDDSGMPKDRFSAEMPDATLATLKIQPSEPRDSAVYFCASSNEGPNTEAFFGQGTRLTVV.

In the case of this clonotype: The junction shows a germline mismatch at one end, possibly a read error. The CDR3 is CASSFGALNEQDF. Here the CDR3 DNA reads TGTGCCAGCAGTTTCGGGGCCCTTAATGAGCAGGACTTC. The rearrangement uses TRBV12-3 or TRBV12-4 and TRBJ2-7, with D tentatively TRBD1 or TRBD2 (5 bases each). The CDR3 loop spans 13 amino acids.

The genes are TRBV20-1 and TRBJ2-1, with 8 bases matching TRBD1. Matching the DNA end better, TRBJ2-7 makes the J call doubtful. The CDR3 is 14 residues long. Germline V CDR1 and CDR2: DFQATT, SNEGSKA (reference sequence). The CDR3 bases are TGCAGTGCTACGCAAGGACAGGGCCACAATGAGCAGTACTTC. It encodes CSATQGQGHNEQYF.

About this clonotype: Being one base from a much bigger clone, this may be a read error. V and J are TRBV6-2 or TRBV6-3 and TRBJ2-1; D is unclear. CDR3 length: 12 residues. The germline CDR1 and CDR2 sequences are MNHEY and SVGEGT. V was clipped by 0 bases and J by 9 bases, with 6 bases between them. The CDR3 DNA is TGTGCCAGCAGTTACTCGCGAAGTGAGCAGTTCTTC. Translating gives CASSYSRSEQFF.

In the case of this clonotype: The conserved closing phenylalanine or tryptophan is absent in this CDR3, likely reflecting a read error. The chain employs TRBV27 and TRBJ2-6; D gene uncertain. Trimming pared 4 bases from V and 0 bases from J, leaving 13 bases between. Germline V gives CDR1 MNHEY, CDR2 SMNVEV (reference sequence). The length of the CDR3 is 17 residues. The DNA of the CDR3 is TGTGCCAGCAGTTATTACCCTACCCGCTCTGGGGCCAACGTCCTGACTTAC. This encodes CASSYYPTRSGANVLTY.

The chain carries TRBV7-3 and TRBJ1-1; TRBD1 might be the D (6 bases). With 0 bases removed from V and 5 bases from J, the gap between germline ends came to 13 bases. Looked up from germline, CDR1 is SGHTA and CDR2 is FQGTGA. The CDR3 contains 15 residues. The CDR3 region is CASSLTLGGLTEAFF. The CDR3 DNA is TGTGCCAGCAGCTTAACTTTAGGGGGTTTGACTGAAGCTTTCTTT.